The TCR beta chain described here comes from a study of blood T cell repertoires in COVID-19. For the study at large: Samples came from the United States, Italy and Spain, spanning acute and convalescent COVID-19. The cDNA or gDNA used as material had been derived from T cells, B-cell-depleted T cells, or PBMCs.

Original methodology: Estimation of nucleated cell counts was performed using reference gene primer amplification. Sequenced by immunoSEQ multiplex PCR; TCRdb stores in-frame clones only, minus some. From that table come the V and J calls and clone size; the DNA was used to work out D and trimming. The sample includes 120,000 or so clones, roughly 91% of them seen just once. This CDR3 comprises 14 residues. Germline V gene data show CDR1 as MGHRA and CDR2 as YSYEKL. Trimming pared 0 bases from V and 6 bases from J, leaving 9 bases between. The sequence derives from a human donor in a cohort sampled during active COVID-19. The V call is TRBV4-1, the J call TRBJ2-1; D may be TRBD2 (5 bases). Sequencing was performed on peripheral blood. CDR3 sequence (DNA): TGCGCCAGCAGCCAAGATATCGGGGTCAATGAGCAGTTCTTC. Protein sequence: CASSQDIGVNEQFF.